The 32 T cell receptor beta chains listed next were all sequenced from one sample in a study of blood T cells in healthy people across ages. PCR was performed a second time for about 6 to 12 cycles using a sample-barcoded 5' primer and a J-beta primer mix. Each CDR3 protein is one row after TCRdb ran MiXCR on the 5' RACE reads. The table lists some 710,000 distinct CDR3 sequences, around 50% of them singletons, with 15% to 20% in the top ten. Sequencing was performed on blood. These TCRs come from an elderly man in good health.

The V gene is TRBV6-2 or TRBV6-3, the J gene TRBJ2-7; D is unclear. This CDR3 is 15 amino acids long. V lost 6 bases and J lost 0, with 15 bases in between. CDR1 and CDR2 from the germline V gene are MNHEY and SVGEGT. CDR3 amino acids: CASSAPVGRSYEQYF. The CDR3 region has the DNA TGTGCCAGCAGCGCCCCCGTCGGTCGCTCCTACGAGCAGTACTTC.

The J gene is TRBJ2-7, the V gene TRBV20-1; 11 bases align to TRBD2. CDR1 and CDR2 from the germline V gene are DFQATT and SNEGSKA (reference sequence). This CDR3 region has 16 residues. The trim removed 0 bases at V and 6 bases at J, leaving 10 bases unmatched. CDR3 residues: CSAREGGSGRAGEQYF. The CDR3 nucleotides are TGCAGTGCTAGAGAGGGCGGTAGCGGGAGGGCCGGCGAGCAGTACTTC.

This clonotype was observed a few times. The chain uses TRBV11-2 and TRBJ1-5; 7 bases map to TRBD1. V gave up 5 bases and J gave up 6 bases; unmatched junction bases: 7. Germline V gives CDR1 SGHAT, CDR2 FQNNGV. CDR3 length equals 14 residues. The CDR3 DNA is TGTGCCAGCAGCCAGGGGGGAAGGGCTCAGCCCCAGCATTTT. Its translation is CASSQGGRAQPQHF. The variable domain in full, with the rest retrieved from reference TRBV11-2 and TRBJ1-5, is EAGVAQSPRYKIIEKRQSVAFWCNPISGHATLYWYQQILGQGPKLLIQFQNNGVVDDSQLPKDRFSAERLKGVDSTLKIQPAKLEDSAVYLCASSQGGRAQPQHFGDGTRLSIL.

This clonotype was detected a few times. The V and J genes are TRBV7-2 and TRBJ2-1; D is ambiguous. V was trimmed by 1 base and J by 2 bases, leaving 9 bases between them. This CDR3 is 15 amino acids long. The V gene's germline CDR1 is SGHTA and CDR2 FQGNSA. CDR3 amino acids: CASSLGLGTYNEQFF. The CDR3 DNA reads as TGTGCCAGCAGCTTAGGGCTTGGGACCTACAATGAGCAGTTCTTC.

The chain links TRBV28 to TRBJ2-7; 9 bases align to TRBD2. The germline V gene has CDR1 MDHEN and CDR2 SYDVKM. J was trimmed by 2 bases and V by 10 bases; bases with no gene match: 12. The CDR3 runs to 15 residues. CDR3 sequence reads: CATVSRASGTYEQYF. The CDR3 DNA reads as TGTGCCACCGTCTCCCGGGCTAGCGGGACCTACGAGCAGTACTTC.

The chain links TRBV20-1 to TRBJ2-7, with 8 bases aligning to TRBD1. In germline, CDR1 is DFQATT, CDR2 SNEGSKA (reference sequence). This CDR3 is built from 16 residues. V lost 1 base, J lost 1 base, and 9 bases stayed unmatched. Here the CDR3 reads CSARVLRTGNSYEQYF. CDR3 nucleotide sequence: TGCAGTGCTAGAGTCCTAAGGACAGGGAATTCCTACGAGCAGTACTTC.

Of note for this clonotype: A single base separates this from a much larger clone, so it may be a read error. The CDR3 end shows no conserved phenylalanine or tryptophan, and so a read error is likely. For the CDR3, the DNA is TGCGCCAGCAGTGAAAACCAACTAGGGGAAGAGACCCAGTACGTC. It codes for CASSENQLGEETQYV. The chain links TRBV10-2 to TRBJ2-5; either TRBD1 or TRBD2 may fit D (5 bases each). Trimming stripped 3 bases from V and 3 bases from J, with 14 bases between. CDR3 length: 15 residues. Per germline, CDR1 WSHSY and CDR2 SAAADI.

This rearrangement joins TRBV5-1 to TRBJ2-1; D is possibly TRBD2 (6 bases). This CDR3 has 16 amino acids. Trimming left V 2 bases short and J 8 bases short, with 20 bases between. CDR1 and CDR2 (germline): SGHRS, YFSETQ. The CDR3 nucleotides are TGCGCCAGCAGCTTCTGGGCTAGCGACTCTGGGGATGAGCAGTTCTTC. Translated: CASSFWASDSGDEQFF.

The chain couples TRBV28 to TRBJ2-5; D might be TRBD2 (6 bases). The CDR3 runs to 14 residues. Germline V gene lookup returns CDR1 MDHEN and CDR2 SYDVKM. The V end lost 6 bases, the J end lost 11 bases, and 22 bases lay between the germline ends. The CDR3 nucleotides read TGTGCCAGCAGCCCTTGGGGAGGAGAGGGAGAGCAGTACTTC. This codes for CASSPWGGEGEQYF. Full variable domain (missing parts from reference TRBV28 and TRBJ2-5): DVKVTQSSRYLVKRTGEKVFLECVQDMDHENMFWYRQDPGLGLRLIYFSYDVKMKEKGDIPEGYSVSREKKERFSLILESASTNQTSMYLCASSPWGGEGEQYFGPGTRLLVL.

This clonotype has only a few counts. The chain carries TRBV29-1 and TRBJ2-1; 9 bases agree with TRBD2. Per germline, CDR1 SQVTM and CDR2 ANQGSEA. V lost 4 bases and J lost 6; bases outside the gene matches: 13. This CDR3 is 16 amino acids long. CDR3 in amino acids: CSVGSQTSGLANEQFF. The CDR3 nucleotides are TGCAGCGTTGGGTCCCAGACTAGCGGCCTCGCCAATGAGCAGTTCTTC.

CDR3 in DNA: TGCAGTGCTACAGCGCTAGCGGGAGGGACTTACAATGAGCAGTTCTTC. Amino acids: CSATALAGGTYNEQFF. The genes are TRBV20-1 and TRBJ2-1; 12 bases fit TRBD2. Trimming removed 4 bases from V and 4 bases from J; junction bases left unmatched: 8. Germline V gene data show CDR1 as DFQATT and CDR2 as SNEGSKA (reference sequence). The CDR3 contains 16 residues.

This clonotype was seen a few times. V and J are TRBV27 and TRBJ2-5, with 12 bases aligning to TRBD2. The trim removed 2 bases at V and 4 bases at J, leaving 8 bases unmatched. This CDR3 is 17 amino acids long. The germline gives CDR1 MNHEY, CDR2 SMNVEV (reference sequence). CDR3 sequence reads: CASSLVPSGRAGETQYF. The DNA of the CDR3 is TGTGCCAGCAGTTTAGTACCTAGCGGGAGGGCCGGAGAGACCCAGTACTTC.

The chain has TRBV5-6 and TRBJ2-7; 9 bases agree with TRBD1. The junction had 10 bases not matched to a gene; V was cut back by 3 bases and J by 6 bases. This CDR3 comprises 15 residues. Germline CDR1 reads SGHDT; CDR2 reads YYEEEE. The CDR3 DNA follows: TGTGCCAGCAGCTCGGCAGGGACAGGGCTTGCCGAGCAGTACTTC. Protein sequence: CASSSAGTGLAEQYF.

The V gene is TRBV7-2, the J gene TRBJ2-5; 7 bases line up with TRBD2. This CDR3 is 16 amino acids long. J gave up 3 bases and V 5 bases, and 12 bases lay outside the gene matches. CDR1 is SGHTA and CDR2 is FQGNSA in the germline V gene. Here the CDR3 DNA reads TGTGCCAGCAGCCTCCAGTCCGGGGGGAATGAAGAGACCCAGTACTTC. It yields the protein CASSLQSGGNEETQYF.

The V gene is TRBV6-2 or TRBV6-3, the J gene TRBJ2-3; D is perhaps TRBD2 (6 bases). The CDR3 has 18 amino acids. Between the trimmed V and J ends, which lost 2 bases and 3 bases, there was a span of 21 bases. The germline gives CDR1 MNHEY, CDR2 SVGEGT. CDR3 amino acids: CASSYRGAFGSSTDTQYF. DNA for the CDR3: TGTGCCAGCAGTTACAGAGGGGCATTCGGGAGTTCTACAGATACGCAGTATTTT.

This clonotype was seen many times. J is TRBJ2-1 and V is TRBV7-2; no firm D call. Per the germline V gene, CDR1 is SGHTA and CDR2 is FQGNSA. CDR3 length: 14 residues. With 5 bases removed from V and 4 bases from J, the gap between germline ends came to 12 bases. CDR3 nucleotides: TGTGCCAGCAGCCCACACTCCGGTTACAATGAGCAGTTCTTC. As protein: CASSPHSGYNEQFF.

The genes are TRBV27 and TRBJ2-7; D may be TRBD1 or TRBD2 (6 bases each). Trimming removed 5 bases from V and 3 bases from J, with 23 bases in between. This CDR3 spans 17 amino acids. Germline-derived CDR1 and CDR2 are MNHEY and SMNVEV (reference sequence). The CDR3 nucleotides are TGTGCCAGCAGTCCGTACCTAACAGGGAGGACCATCTACGAGCAGTACTTC. Translation gives CASSPYLTGRTIYEQYF.

This clonotype was observed many times. This sequence joins TRBV7-9 and TRBJ1-2, with 8 bases aligning to TRBD1. This CDR3 has 13 amino acids. J lost 8 bases, V lost 5 bases, and 7 bases had no gene match. Germline V gives CDR1 SEHNR, CDR2 FQNEAQ (reference sequence). The CDR3 bases are TGTGCCAGCAGCGCGGGACAGGTGGGGGGCTACACCTTC. This encodes CASSAGQVGGYTF. The variable domain in full, completed from reference TRBV7-9 and TRBJ1-2, reads DTGVSQNPRHKITKRGQNVTFRCDPISEHNRLYWYRQTLGQGPEFLTYFQNEAQLEKSRLLSDRFSAERPKGSFSTLEIQRTEQGDSAMYLCASSAGQVGGYTFGSGTRLTVV.

This clonotype was seen only a few times. The V gene is TRBV6-5, the J gene TRBJ2-7; 8 bases are a match to TRBD1. This CDR3 is 14 amino acids long. Trimming removed 2 bases from V and 3 bases from J; junction bases left unmatched: 3. Looked up from germline, CDR1 is MNHEY and CDR2 is SVGAGI. The CDR3, as DNA: TGTGCCAGCAGTTACGAGGACAGGGACTACGAGCAGTACTTC. This translates into CASSYEDRDYEQYF.

This clonotype was found many times. This sequence joins TRBV10-3 and TRBJ2-7; 10 bases fit TRBD1. The CDR3 totals 14 residues. Germline CDR1 ENHRY, CDR2 SYGVKD. Unmatched junction bases numbered 5, after V lost 6 bases and J lost 3 bases. The CDR3: CAISGTGDFYEQYF. Written as DNA, the CDR3 is TGTGCCATCAGCGGGACAGGGGATTTCTACGAGCAGTACTTC.

This clonotype showed up just a few times. V is TRBV20-1 and J is TRBJ1-5, with D possibly matching TRBD1 (5 bases). The germline CDR1 and CDR2 sequences are DFQATT and SNEGSKA (reference sequence). There are 13 residues in the CDR3. The V end lost 2 bases, the J end lost 4 bases, and 9 bases lay between the germline ends. The DNA of the CDR3 is TGCAGTGCTAGACCGGGGGAGAATCAGCCCCAGCATTTT. Protein product: CSARPGENQPQHF.

This clonotype was seen a single time. V gene TRBV7-2 combines with J gene TRBJ2-7; TRBD2 matches 9 bases. CDR3 length: 18 residues. Germline V gene data show CDR1 as SGHTA and CDR2 as FQGNSA. V shed 0 bases, J shed 2 bases, and the junction held 11 bases outside the gene matches. This CDR3 reads CASSLAPSGNPTPYEQYF. CDR3 DNA sequence: TGTGCCAGCAGCTTAGCTCCTAGCGGGAACCCGACCCCCTACGAGCAGTACTTC.

This clonotype was recorded only once. The CDR3 DNA reads as TGTGCCAGCAGTCTTACTAGCGTTTCCTACAATGAGCAGTTCTTC. It is translated as CASSLTSVSYNEQFF. The chain has TRBV27 and TRBJ2-1; 7 nucleotides match TRBD2. Germline CDR1 reads MNHEY; CDR2 reads SMNVEV (reference sequence). With 5 bases clipped from V and 1 base from J, the junction kept 5 bases outside the gene matches. This CDR3 has 15 amino acids.

The chain uses TRBV20-1 and TRBJ1-2, with 10 bases matching TRBD1. This CDR3 contains 13 residues. The germline gives CDR1 DFQATT, CDR2 SNEGSKA (reference sequence). J lost 6 bases, V lost 6 bases, and 7 bases had no gene match. In DNA, the CDR3 is TGCAGTGCGTCGACAGGGGGCGCGGATGGCTACACCTTC. Its protein is CSASTGGADGYTF.

This clonotype turned up a few times. The chain couples TRBV10-3 to TRBJ2-2; tentatively, D is TRBD1 (6 bases). CDR1 ENHRY and CDR2 SYGVKD come from the germline V gene. The germline V and J ends were trimmed by 0 bases and 5 bases, with 7 bases remaining between them. The CDR3 has 14 residues. CDR3 sequence: CAISESRGTGELFF. Here the CDR3 DNA reads TGTGCCATCAGTGAGTCCAGGGGTACCGGGGAGCTGTTTTTT.

The V and J genes are TRBV12-3 or TRBV12-4 and TRBJ1-6, with 8 bases fitting TRBD1. J was trimmed by 0 bases and V by 5 bases; bases with no gene match: 6. CDR3 length: 17 residues. The DNA of the CDR3 is TGTGCCAGCAGTCCAGGACAGGGAAGCTCCTATAATTCACCCCTCCACTTT. This sequence encodes CASSPGQGSSYNSPLHF.

The chain links TRBV7-8 to TRBJ2-5; 10 positions agree with TRBD2. CDR1 and CDR2 from the germline V gene are SGHVS and FQNEAQ. The CDR3 runs 15 residues. Unmatched junction bases numbered 3, after V lost 0 bases and J lost 5 bases. DNA of the CDR3: TGTGCCAGCAGCTTAGCCGGTAGCGGGGGGGAGACCCAGTACTTC. Translated, it gives CASSLAGSGGETQYF.

Concerning this clonotype: A clone one base away is much larger, so this may be a read error. V usage is TRBV20-1 and J usage is TRBJ2-5; 8 nucleotides line up with TRBD2. J was trimmed by 1 base and V by 6 bases; bases with no gene match: 7. Germline CDR1 is DFQATT and CDR2 is SNEGSKA (reference sequence). The CDR3 sequence is 14 residues long. For the CDR3, the DNA is TGCAGTGCGGCTAACGGGAGGGTCCAAGAGACCCAGTACTTC. Translating gives CSAANGRVQETQYF.

The sample holds a few counts of this clonotype. J is TRBJ2-1 and V is TRBV14, with 7 bases matching TRBD1. The length of the CDR3 is 15 residues. V was pared by 2 bases and J by 3 bases, with 4 bases of the junction left unmatched. Germline values: CDR1 SGHDN, CDR2 FVKESK. The CDR3 nucleotides are TGTGCCAGCAGCCAAAGACAGGGATTCTACAATGAGCAGTTCTTC. The encoded protein is CASSQRQGFYNEQFF.

The genes are TRBV29-1 and TRBJ2-3; possibly TRBD1 for D (6 bases). The CDR3 is 14 amino acids. Germline CDR1 reads SQVTM; CDR2 reads ANQGSEA. V lost 2 bases to trimming and J lost 1 base, with 10 bases between them. CDR3 residues: CSVEFYRGTDTQYF. CDR3 nucleotides: TGCAGCGTTGAATTTTACAGGGGCACAGATACGCAGTATTTT.

This clonotype was picked up a small number of times. The chain uses TRBV28 and TRBJ2-1, with 10 bases that match TRBD2. Germline V lookup: CDR1 MDHEN, CDR2 SYDVKM. V gave up 5 bases and J gave up 9 bases; unmatched junction bases: 10. This CDR3 contains 15 residues. CDR3 in DNA: TGTGCCAGCAGTCCCATAGGGACTAGCGTGACTGAGCAGTTCTTC. Its translation: CASSPIGTSVTEQFF.

This clonotype was detected once. A much larger clone lies one base from this, so it may be a read error. The J gene is TRBJ2-1, the V gene TRBV3-1; 11 bases are a match to TRBD2. The CDR3 length is 16 residues. The germline V gene has CDR1 LGHDT and CDR2 YNNKEL (reference sequence). CDR3 region: CANSQPGLAVYNEQFF. DNA for the CDR3: TGTGCCAACAGCCAACCGGGACTAGCGGTATACAATGAGCAGTTCTTC.